This T cell receptor beta chain was captured by sequencing in a study of T cells in Graves' hyperthyroidism and ophthalmopathy. This clonotype was seen ten or more times. J lost 6 bases, V lost 6 bases, and 16 bases had no gene match. This CDR3 has 16 amino acids. The germline V gene has CDR1 SNHLY and CDR2 FYNNEI. RNA transcripts gave rise to amplified TCR beta CDR3 regions. HTBI primers drove first-round RT-PCR of the TCR CDR3. TCRdb fed the multiplex PCR reads into MiXCR, producing one record per CDR3 protein. Of approximately 490,000 distinct CDR3 sequences in the sample, about 20% are singletons; the top ten hold around 47%.

Specimen: blood. The clonotype originates from a woman in her 70s with Graves' ophthalmopathy. The gene calls are TRBV2 and TRBJ1-1; 7 positions agree with TRBD1. CDR3 region: CASRREGQLGSPEAFF. CDR3 sequence (DNA): TGTGCCAGCAGGAGAGAGGGACAGCTCGGTTCACCTGAAGCTTTCTTT. The whole variable domain, filled in from reference TRBV2 and TRBJ1-1, reads EPEVTQTPSHQVTQMGQEVILRCVPISNHLYFYWYRQILGQKVEFLVSFYNNEISEKSEIFDDQFSVERPDGSNFTLKIRSTKLEDSAMYFCASRREGQLGSPEAFFGQGTRLTVV.